A selection of T cell receptor beta chains follows, all from one sample in a study of cytomegalovirus exposure and HLA in healthy donors. The assay was immunoSEQ multiplex PCR, and TCRdb's table has in-frame clones only and misses some. This table holds 100,000 to 150,000 clones, 60% to 85% found once. Sequences were obtained from PBMCs. Receptor source: a woman between 18 and 29 years old in good health and CMV-seronegative. Each CDR3 is given with its conserved first and last residue. A D gene is named only where the DNA matches it firmly. Not every row has a clone size; where given, it reads once, few, many or a size class.

>TRBD1|-|TRBJ1-6|15|TRBV19
TGTGCCAGTAGTACCGCGGACAGGGGGCAATCACCCCTCCACTTT
CASSTADRGQSPLHF
>-|-|TRBJ2-1|12|TRBV4-1
TGCGCCAGCAGCCAAGAAAGAGGAGAGCAGTTCTTC
CASSQERGEQFF
>-|-|TRBJ1-4|16|TRBV10-3
TGTGCCATCAGTGAGTCGAGTCGGGGGACTGATGAAAAACTGTTTTTT
CAISESSRGTDEKLFF
>-|-|TRBJ2-7|13|TRBV5-8
TGTGCCAGCAGCGCCGGGATTTCCTACGAGCAGTACTTC
CASSAGISYEQYF
>-|few|TRBJ1-1|14|TRBV27
TGTGCCAGCAGTTACGGACAAATCGGAACTGAAGCTTTCTTT
CASSYGQIGTEAFF
>-|-|TRBJ2-5|13|TRBV19
TGTGCCAGTAGGCCAGCGGCCCAAGAGACCCAGTACTTC
CASRPAAQETQYF
>-|-|TRBJ1-5|14|TRBV27
TGTGCCAGCGCGTACAGGGATAGCAATCAGCCCCAGCATTTT
CASAYRDSNQPQHF
>TRBD2|-|TRBJ2-7|16|TRBV14
TGTGCCAGCAGCCAGGGTGGCGCGGGAGCAGGATACGAGCAGTACTTC
CASSQGGAGAGYEQYF
>-|-|TRBJ2-7|14|TRBV11-2
TGTGCCAGCAGCTTAAACAGGGAAGGGGACGAGCAGTACTTC
CASSLNREGDEQYF
>-|-|TRBJ1-1|13|TRBV5-1
TGCGCCAGCAGCTACTTAATGAACACTGAAGCTTTCTTT
CASSYLMNTEAFF
>TRBD1|-|TRBJ1-4|14|TRBV19
TGTGCCAGTACCCCCGGACAGGGAGGCGAAAAACTGTTTTTT
CASTPGQGGEKLFF
>-|-|TRBJ1-4|14|TRBV6-6
TGTGCCAGCAGCGGGAAAGAGGAGAGCGAAAAACTGTTTTTT
CASSGKEESEKLFF
>-|once|TRBJ2-7|14|TRBV6-5
TGTGCCAGCAGTGGCGAGGTGACTCCCTACGAGCAGTACTTC
CASSGEVTPYEQYF
>TRBD1|-|TRBJ2-7|15|TRBV4-1
TGCGCCAGCAGCCGAGGGACAGGGGGAACCTACGAGCAGTACTTC
CASSRGTGGTYEQYF
>-|-|TRBJ2-3|15|TRBV6-6
TGTGCCAGCAGTTACTCGGAGGGACGTGGGGATACGCAGTATTTT
CASSYSEGRGDTQYF
>TRBD2|-|TRBJ2-5|18|TRBV14
TGTGCCAGCAGCCTCGAAGACAGGGCTAGCGGGAGGAGGGAGACCCAGTACTTC
CASSLEDRASGRRETQYF
>-|-|TRBJ2-2|12|TRBV6-5
TGTGCCAGCACCAGGAACACCGGGGAGCTGTTTTTT
CASTRNTGELFF
>-|-|TRBJ2-1|15|TRBV6-5
TGTGCCAGCAGCGGAAGAAGTGGGGGGTACAATGAGCAGTTCTTC
CASSGRSGGYNEQFF
>-|-|TRBJ1-5|13|TRBV5-1
TGCGCCAGCAGCTTGACAGGGAATCAGCCCCAGCATTTT
CASSLTGNQPQHF
>TRBD2|-|TRBJ2-2|16|TRBV18
TGTGCCAGCTCCCCTGGACTAGCGGGGAACACCGGGGAGCTGTTTTTT
CASSPGLAGNTGELFF
>-|-|TRBJ2-1|19|TRBV12-2
TGTGCAAGTCGCTTAGGGGGGGGAGGTGGGGCGAGCTCCTACAATGAGCAGTTCTTC
CASRLGGGGGASSYNEQFF
>TRBD2|-|TRBJ2-7|19|TRBV6-1
TGTGCCAGCAGTGAAGGTTCCCCGGGACTAGCGGGACACTCCTACGAGCAGTACTTC
CASSEGSPGLAGHSYEQYF
>TRBD1|once|TRBJ2-7|16|TRBV6-5
TGTGCCAGCAGTTACTTCGACAGGGGGCGGACCTACGAGCAGTACTTC
CASSYFDRGRTYEQYF
>TRBD2|-|TRBJ2-3|14|TRBV15
TGTGCCACCAGCAGAGCAGCGGGAGGGGATACGCAGTATTTT
CATSRAAGGDTQYF
>TRBD1|-|TRBJ1-1|15|TRBV9
TGTGCCAGCAGCATCCACGATCCAGGGGGAACTGAAGCTTTCTTT
CASSIHDPGGTEAFF
>-|once|TRBJ2-1|11|TRBV11-2
TGTGCCAGCAGCACAAACAATGAGCAGTTCTTC
CASSTNNEQFF
>TRBD1|few|TRBJ1-3|14|TRBV27
TGTGCCAGCAGTCCGGGGACAGGCCACCGCACCATATATTTT
CASSPGTGHRTIYF
>TRBD2|-|TRBJ2-1|17|TRBV27
TGTGCCAGCAGTTTAGGCAGGACTAGCGGGAATAGGGATGAGCAGTTCTTC
CASSLGRTSGNRDEQFF
>-|-|TRBJ1-3|15|TRBV4-1
TGCGCCAGCAGCCAAGTGGACAGTACTGGAAACACCATATATTTT
CASSQVDSTGNTIYF
>-|-|TRBJ2-1|13|TRBV19
TGTGCCAGTAGTCCACGACTAGACCGTGAGCAGTTCTTC
CASSPRLDREQFF
>TRBD2|-|TRBJ2-2|17|TRBV7-7
TGTGCCAGCAGCCTGGCTTTGGGGAGGGCCGCGAGCGGGGAGCTGTTTTTT
CASSLALGRAASGELFF
>TRBD1|once|TRBJ2-7|14|TRBV5-1
TGCGCCAGCGGGTCAGGACAGGGGGTCAACGAGCAGTACTTC
CASGSGQGVNEQYF
>TRBD2|once|TRBJ2-7|13|TRBV4-1
TGCGCCAGCAGCCTCGGACTAGCGGTCGAGCAGTACTTC
CASSLGLAVEQYF
>TRBD1|-|TRBJ1-1|15|TRBV5-1
TGCGCCAGCAGCGCGGGACAGGGAATTTTGGCTGAAGCTTTCTTT
CASSAGQGILAEAFF
>TRBD2|-|TRBJ2-3|15|TRBV10-3
TGTGCCACCGGGACTAGCGGGAGTAGGGCAGATACGCAGTATTTT
CATGTSGSRADTQYF
>-|few|TRBJ1-4|13|TRBV4-1
TGCGCCAGCAGCCTCACCGGTAATGAAAAACTGTTTTTT
CASSLTGNEKLFF
>-|-|TRBJ2-7|12|TRBV5-1
TGCGCCAGCAGCTTGGACGGCGGAGAGCAGTACTTC
CASSLDGGEQYF
>TRBD2|few|TRBJ2-5|16|TRBV13
TGTGCCAGCAGCCCCTGGGGGCGGGAGGACGGAGAGACCCAGTACTTC
CASSPWGREDGETQYF
>TRBD2|-|TRBJ2-1|18|TRBV12-5
TGTGCTAGTGGTTTGGGGACTAGCGGGAGTAGCGCCTACAATGAGCAGTTCTTC
CASGLGTSGSSAYNEQFF
>-|-|TRBJ1-1|15|TRBV15
TGTGCCACCAGCAGAATAACGACAGGGAACACTGAAGCTTTCTTT
CATSRITTGNTEAFF
>-|-|TRBJ1-1|17|TRBV19
TGTGCCAGTAGTATAAGGAGGGACCCGATATTGAACACTGAAGCTTTCTTT
CASSIRRDPILNTEAFF
>-|-|TRBJ1-4|16|TRBV18
TGTGCCAGCTCACCACCTCGTGCCAGTCCGAATGAAAAACTGTTTTTT
CASSPPRASPNEKLFF
>TRBD1|-|TRBJ1-4|16|TRBV10-3
TGTGCCACGCATCAGGGGGATGGAAACAGAAATGAAAAACTGTTTTTT
CATHQGDGNRNEKLFF
>TRBD2|-|TRBJ2-7|16|TRBV30
TGTGCCGGTACGAAGCGGGAGGGAAGAGTGGCCTACGAGCAGTACTTC
CAGTKREGRVAYEQYF
>-|-|TRBJ1-4|15|TRBV6-5
TGTGCCAGCAGTGCCCCAGGGGCAACTAATGAAAAACTGTTTTTT
CASSAPGATNEKLFF
>TRBD1|-|TRBJ2-2|15|TRBV6-1
TGTGCCAGCAGTTGGGACAGCTCGAACACCGGGGAGCTGTTTTTT
CASSWDSSNTGELFF
>TRBD1|-|TRBJ1-1|15|TRBV2
TGTGCCAGCAAATTGGGACAGGGGGAGAACACTGAAGCTTTCTTT
CASKLGQGENTEAFF
>-|-|TRBJ2-1|13|TRBV5-6
TGTGCCAGCAGCTTGAGACAGGCTCCGGGGCAGTTCTTC
CASSLRQAPGQFF
>-|-|TRBJ1-1|14|TRBV4-1
TGCGCCAGCAGCCAAGGAGGGATGAGTTCTGAAGCTTTCTTT
CASSQGGMSSEAFF
>-|few|TRBJ2-5|16|TRBV7-4
TGTGCCAGCAGCTTAGCGCAGGGGACACCCCAAGAGACCCAGTACTTC
CASSLAQGTPQETQYF
>-|-|TRBJ2-2|14|TRBV10-3
TGTGCCATCACTCAGGTCAGGGACACCGGGGAGCTGTTTTTT
CAITQVRDTGELFF
>TRBD1|few|TRBJ1-4|14|TRBV30
TGTGCCTGGAGTGTAGGGACAGGGGCCGGAGGACTGTTTTTT
CAWSVGTGAGGLFF
>TRBD2|-|TRBJ2-7|15|TRBV6-5
TGTGCCAGCAGTTACTCGATGGGAGGGACCTACGAGCAGTACTTC
CASSYSMGGTYEQYF
>TRBD2|-|TRBJ2-1|15|TRBV18
TGTGCCAGCTCGGACCAGCGGGGGCAAGCCAATGAGCAGTTCTTC
CASSDQRGQANEQFF